Shown below are 20 T cell receptor beta chains from a single sample sequenced in a study of blood T cell repertoires in COVID-19. Sequencing was performed with immunoSEQ multiplex PCR; in TCRdb, only in-frame clones are kept and a portion is missing. The sample records some 250,000 clones, around 90% being singletons. Sequenced input: peripheral blood. The receptors here all came from a human donor in a cohort sampled during active COVID-19.

The gene calls are TRBV2 and TRBJ2-5, with 7 bases lining up with TRBD2. Trimming took 8 bases from V and 4 from J; bases not matched to a gene: 7. There are 13 residues in the CDR3. Germline V lookup: CDR1 SNHLY, CDR2 FYNNEI. CDR3 DNA: TGTGCCAGCCGCCGGGGGGAGGGAGAGACCCAGTACTTC. It is translated as CASRRGEGETQYF.

This clone has just a few counts. This chain uses TRBV9 with TRBJ2-1; D remains ambiguous. This CDR3 has 13 amino acids. With 0 bases removed from V and 9 bases from J, the gap between germline ends came to 10 bases. Germline CDR1 reads SGDLS; CDR2 reads YYNGEE. The CDR3 DNA reads as TGTGCCAGCAGCGTAGTAGCCGGCCGTGAGCAGTTCTTC. Translating it yields CASSVVAGREQFF.

The V call is TRBV10-3, the J call TRBJ2-7; TRBD2 matches 12 bases. The CDR3 loop spans 19 amino acids. V trimming: 9 bases; J trimming: 5 bases; junction bases outside the gene matches: 23. Germline lookup yields CDR1 ENHRY and CDR2 SYGVKD. CDR3 amino acids: CAIHATQGAPSGRADEQYF. CDR3 nucleotide sequence: TGTGCCATACATGCGACCCAGGGGGCGCCTAGCGGGAGGGCCGACGAGCAGTACTTC.

A single count supports this clone. This sequence joins TRBV7-9 and TRBJ2-7; TRBD1 agrees at 7 bases. The CDR3 runs 12 residues. The germline V gene encodes CDR1 SEHNR and CDR2 FQNEAQ (reference sequence). J was trimmed by 3 bases and V by 9 bases; bases with no gene match: 5. CDR3 in DNA: TGTGCCAGTGAGGCAGGGGGCTACGAGCAGTACTTC. It yields the protein CASEAGGYEQYF.

The chain joins TRBV9 to TRBJ2-3; a possible D gene is TRBD2 (5 bases). The germline gives CDR1 SGDLS, CDR2 YYNGEE. The CDR3 loop spans 16 amino acids. Trimming shortened V by 4 bases and J by 2 bases, and 17 bases separated the two germline ends. The CDR3 loop reads CASSRTGGQTTDTQYF. CDR3 coding DNA: TGTGCCAGCAGCAGGACTGGCGGGCAGACCACAGATACGCAGTATTTT.

This chain connects TRBV29-1 to TRBJ2-1, with TRBD2 matching over 11 bases. J gave up 10 bases and V 4 bases, and 18 bases lay outside the gene matches. Germline V gene lookup returns CDR1 SQVTM and CDR2 ANQGSEA. This CDR3 comprises 17 residues. CDR3 protein: CSVGLVAGGPLRPEQFF. The CDR3 nucleotides read TGCAGCGTTGGTCTGGTAGCGGGAGGGCCCCTTAGGCCCGAGCAGTTCTTC.

This clone occurred a few times. V gene TRBV10-1 combines with J gene TRBJ2-7; TRBD2 is a possible D gene (5 bases). V was pared by 0 bases and J by 1 base, with 10 bases between. The CDR3 totals 15 residues. The germline V gene has CDR1 WNHNN and CDR2 SYGVQD (reference sequence). The CDR3 region is CASSESRETSYEQYF. As DNA, the CDR3 is TGCGCCAGCAGTGAGTCGAGGGAAACGTCCTACGAGCAGTACTTC.

With respect to this clone: One junction end does not reproduce the germline sequence, and a read error may be involved. This rearrangement joins TRBV30 to TRBJ2-7, with TRBD2 as a possible D gene (7 bases). Germline values: CDR1 GTSNPN, CDR2 SVGIG (reference sequence). This CDR3 has 12 residues. Written as DNA, the CDR3 is TGTGCCTGGAGTCGCGGGGGCCCGGTGGGGCACTTC. Encoded protein: CAWSRGGPVGHF. Complete variable domain (other parts from reference TRBV30 and TRBJ2-7): SQTIHQWPATLVQPVGSPLSLECTVEGTSNPNLYWYRQAAGRGLQLLFYSVGIGQISSEVPQNLSASRPQDRQFILSSKKLLLSDSGFYLCAWSRGGPVGHFGPGTRLTVT.

The V gene is TRBV6-2 or TRBV6-3, the J gene TRBJ1-2; D gene unclear. Germline CDR1 is MNHEY and CDR2 is SVGEGT. The CDR3 runs 18 residues. V was pared by 0 bases and J by 0 bases, with 17 bases between. CDR3 nucleotides: TGTGCCAGCAGTTACTCGATGGCGGGAAATTGGGCTAACTATGGCTACACCTTC. It is translated as CASSYSMAGNWANYGYTF.

The chain links TRBV7-8 to TRBJ1-2; no reliable D call. Germline V gene data show CDR1 as SGHVS and CDR2 as FQNEAQ. This CDR3 has 13 amino acids. Trimming removed 5 bases from V and 4 bases from J, with 11 bases in between. CDR3 bases: TGTGCCAGCAGCCTCTATAGCGGCTATGGCTACACCTTC. Translation gives CASSLYSGYGYTF.

The chain joins TRBV19 to TRBJ2-6; D uncertain. The V and J ends lost 1 base and 4 bases respectively, with 11 bases between them. Germline CDR1 is LNHDA and CDR2 is SQIVND (reference sequence). The CDR3 is 16 amino acids. The CDR3 coding sequence is TGTGCCAGTAGTATAGGGGTAGCCGGCGGGGCCAACGTCCTGACTTTC. It specifies CASSIGVAGGANVLTF.

This chain uses TRBV4-3 with TRBJ2-3, with 8 bases matching TRBD2. The CDR3 sequence is 18 residues long. The junction had 17 bases not matched to a gene; V was cut back by 4 bases and J by 5 bases. Germline V lookup: CDR1 LGHNA, CDR2 YSLEER. Written as DNA, the CDR3 is TGCGCCAGCAGCCCAGGGGCCCTAAGCCGACTAGCGCAAGATACGCAGTATTTT. Translated: CASSPGALSRLAQDTQYF.

The chain couples TRBV6-5 to TRBJ1-1, with D tentatively TRBD1 (5 bases). The V and J ends lost 0 bases and 2 bases respectively, with 10 bases between them. Germline V CDR1 and CDR2: MNHEY, SVGAGI. CDR3 length equals 15 residues. The CDR3, as DNA: TGTGCCAGCAGTTACTCGGGGGGTTCTAACACTGAAGCTTTCTTT. Translating it yields CASSYSGGSNTEAFF.

This clone appeared once. This rearrangement joins TRBV28 to TRBJ1-6; TRBD1 is a possible D gene (5 bases). V was pared by 3 bases and J by 13 bases, with 10 bases between. The CDR3 is 12 residues long. Looked up from germline, CDR1 is MDHEN and CDR2 is SYDVKM. Written as DNA, the CDR3 is TGTGCCAGCAGTTTCCCCAGGGCCCCCCTCCACTTT. It encodes CASSFPRAPLHF. Full variable domain (outside the CDR3, taken from reference TRBV28 and TRBJ1-6): DVKVTQSSRYLVKRTGEKVFLECVQDMDHENMFWYRQDPGLGLRLIYFSYDVKMKEKGDIPEGYSVSREKKERFSLILESASTNQTSMYLCASSFPRAPLHFGNGTRLTVT.

The sample holds one count of this clone. The rearrangement links TRBV3-1 (or the pseudogene TRBV3-2) to TRBJ2-7; D not certain. The CDR3 covers 14 residues. V lost 2 bases and J lost 1, with 9 bases in between. CDR1 and CDR2 from the germline V gene are LGHDT and YNNKEL (reference sequence). The CDR3 loop reads CASSQFSGSYEQYF. The DNA for the CDR3 is TGTGCCAGCAGCCAATTTTCCGGGTCCTACGAGCAGTACTTC.

This sequence joins TRBV11-2 and TRBJ1-1, with 9 bases lining up with TRBD1. Losses at the gene ends were 6 bases for V and 4 bases for J; bases not matched to a gene: 12. The CDR3 contains 16 residues. In germline, CDR1 is SGHAT, CDR2 FQNNGV. The CDR3 nucleotides are TGTGCCAGCAGTCAGGGACAGGGCTTGGGGAGCACTGAAGCTTTCTTT. The encoded protein is CASSQGQGLGSTEAFF.

This rearrangement joins TRBV5-1 to TRBJ2-7; TRBD1 aligns across 9 bases. The germline V gene has CDR1 SGHRS and CDR2 YFSETQ. The junction had 5 bases not matched to a gene; V was cut back by 0 bases and J by 7 bases. The length of the CDR3 is 14 residues. The CDR3 DNA is TGCGCCAGCAGCTTGGAACAGGGGGCGTGGGAGCAGTACTTC. Its protein is CASSLEQGAWEQYF.

The V gene is TRBV9, the J gene TRBJ2-2; TRBD2 matches 8 bases. This CDR3 is 16 amino acids long. The V gene end was trimmed by 4 bases and the J gene end by 7 bases; junction bases not matched to a gene: 12. Germline V lookup: CDR1 SGDLS, CDR2 YYNGEE. CDR3 in amino acids: CASSPRSAGGGGELFF. In DNA form, the CDR3 reads TGTGCCAGCAGCCCTCGGTCGGCGGGAGGTGGCGGGGAGCTGTTTTTT.

The V gene is TRBV7-2, the J gene TRBJ1-2; TRBD1 matches 9 bases. This CDR3 contains 16 residues. Germline CDR1 SGHTA, CDR2 FQGNSA. The ends lost 5 bases at V and 5 bases at J; junction bases unmatched: 12. Here the CDR3 reads CASSPRPQGAWYGYTF. CDR3 coding DNA: TGTGCCAGCAGCCCTCGGCCACAGGGGGCCTGGTATGGCTACACCTTC.

This chain connects TRBV27 to TRBJ1-2, with a possible D match to TRBD1 (6 bases). V lost 6 bases, J lost 0 bases, and 11 bases lay in between. The CDR3 spans 14 residues. CDR1 is MNHEY, CDR2 SMNVEV, per germline (reference sequence). CDR3 sequence reads: CASRLGQANYGYTF. DNA of the CDR3: TGTGCCAGCAGATTGGGACAAGCTAACTATGGCTACACCTTC.